Listed here are 32 T cell receptor beta chains from one sample, sequenced in a study of shared clonotypes between healthy human individuals. Clones were sequenced by immunoSEQ multiplex PCR, and TCRdb holds only the in-frame ones, with some missing. The table has about 820,000 clones, nearly 95% seen once. The naive CD8 fraction comprised CD45RO-negative cells positively selected for CCR7 and excluded terminally differentiated effector memory CD45RA+ cells. Sequencing was performed on naive CD8+ T cells sorted from blood. The source is a man aged 30 to 45 in good health.

This clone was found once. A junction end diverges from the germline sequence, so it may reflect a read error. The chain uses TRBV5-1 and TRBJ1-2; D is undetermined. Germline lookup yields CDR1 SGHRS and CDR2 YFSETQ. The CDR3 covers 13 residues. Written as DNA, the CDR3 is TGCGCCAGCAGTTTGGAGGACCTCCAGGTCCTCACCTTC. Amino acids: CASSLEDLQVLTF.

The J gene is TRBJ2-1, the V gene TRBV6-1, with TRBD1 as a possible D gene (5 bases). V was clipped by 7 bases and J by 0 bases, with 13 bases between them. Germline V lookup: CDR1 MNHNS, CDR2 SASEGT. The CDR3 has 15 residues. The CDR3 spells CASTRGPSSYNEQFF. The CDR3 DNA follows: TGTGCCAGCACTAGGGGCCCCAGCTCCTACAATGAGCAGTTCTTC.

The chain carries TRBV5-4 and TRBJ2-1, with 9 nucleotides matching TRBD1. This CDR3 is built from 15 residues. V shed 7 bases and J 12 bases; nucleotides not matched to a gene: 17. Germline loops: CDR1 SGHNT, CDR2 YYREEE (reference sequence). CDR3 bases: TGTGCCAGCGAAACCGGGACAGGGACCTTAGATGGGCAGTTCTTC. Translating gives CASETGTGTLDGQFF.

The chain uses TRBV30 and TRBJ1-2; D not certain. This CDR3 region has 12 residues. V dropped 4 bases and J dropped 13 bases, with 19 bases sitting between them. Germline-derived CDR1 and CDR2 are GTSNPN and SVGIG (reference sequence). CDR3 nucleotides: TGTGCCTGGATTTTGCGGATAGGCCAAGGCACCTTC. Translating gives CAWILRIGQGTF.

A single count supports this clone. This chain links TRBV6-5 with TRBJ2-7, with TRBD1 identical over 10 bases. J lost 2 bases, V lost 2 bases, and 3 bases had no gene match. Germline V gene data show CDR1 as MNHEY and CDR2 as SVGAGI. The length of the CDR3 is 15 residues. CDR3 coding DNA: TGTGCCAGCAGTTACGGGACAGGGGCAGCCTACGAGCAGTACTTC. Residues: CASSYGTGAAYEQYF.

This chain uses TRBV27 with TRBJ2-2, with TRBD2 identical over 11 bases. CDR3 length equals 15 residues. Germline lookup yields CDR1 MNHEY and CDR2 SMNVEV (reference sequence). V gave up 2 bases and J gave up 7 bases; unmatched junction bases: 3. The CDR3 DNA sequence: TGTGCCAGCAGTTTACTCCTAGCGGGAGGCGGGGAGCTGTTTTTT. Residues: CASSLLLAGGGELFF.

This chain connects TRBV7-9 to TRBJ2-7; a possible D gene is TRBD2 (7 bases). The germline V and J ends were trimmed by 5 bases and 3 bases, with 20 bases remaining between them. Germline assignment: CDR1 SEHNR and CDR2 FQNEAQ (reference sequence). This CDR3 comprises 16 residues. CDR3 residues: CASSLGGLADRYEQYF. CDR3 coding DNA: TGTGCCAGCAGCCTGGGGGGCCTAGCGGACCGCTACGAGCAGTACTTC.

The CDR3 protein is CASLQGRSSYNEQFF. CDR3 in DNA: TGTGCCAGTTTACAGGGGAGAAGCTCCTACAATGAGCAGTTCTTC. This chain links TRBV5-5 with TRBJ2-1, with 7 bases fitting TRBD1. Germline-derived CDR1 and CDR2 are SGHKS and YYEKEE (reference sequence). V was clipped by 8 bases and J by 0 bases; unmatched bases: 8. The CDR3 runs to 15 residues.

This clone was detected only a few times. The rearrangement links TRBV5-8 to TRBJ1-1; no firm D call. Germline CDR1 SGHTS, CDR2 YDEGEE. This CDR3 spans 13 amino acids. The V gene lost 9 bases and the J gene lost 1 base, with 13 bases spanning the gap. CDR3 nucleotides: TGTGCCACCAAAGCCGTACCGAACACTGAAGCTTTCTTT. The encoded protein is CATKAVPNTEAFF. The full variable domain, with the rest looked up from reference TRBV5-8 and TRBJ1-1, is EAGVTQSPTHLIKTRGQQATLRCSPISGHTSVYWYQQALGLGLQFLLWYDEGEERNRGNFPPRFSGRQFPNYSSELNVNALELEDSALYLCATKAVPNTEAFFGQGTRLTVV.

Remarks on this clone: The sample holds other DNA sequences that translate to the same CDR3. This sequence joins TRBV6-5 and TRBJ2-3; D uncertain. V was trimmed by 6 bases and J by 6 bases, leaving 10 bases between them. The CDR3 has 12 amino acids. CDR1 is MNHEY, CDR2 SVGAGI, per germline. This CDR3 reads CASSPDTDTQYF. The CDR3 coding sequence is TGTGCCAGCAGCCCCGACACGGATACGCAGTATTTT.

This chain connects TRBV7-9 to TRBJ2-7; D unresolved. CDR3 length: 12 amino acids. Germline CDR1 SEHNR, CDR2 FQNEAQ (reference sequence). V was trimmed by 5 bases and J by 7 bases, leaving 12 bases between them. The DNA of the CDR3 is TGTGCCAGCAGCCATTTTTCCATAGAGCAGTACTTC. Encoded protein: CASSHFSIEQYF. The full variable domain, completed using reference TRBV7-9 and TRBJ2-7, is DTGVSQNPRHKITKRGQNVTFRCDPISEHNRLYWYRQTLGQGPEFLTYFQNEAQLEKSRLLSDRFSAERPKGSFSTLEIQRTEQGDSAMYLCASSHFSIEQYFGPGTRLTVT.

On this clone: Relative to the germline gene, one junction end is altered; a read error may explain this. This rearrangement joins TRBV29-1 to TRBJ2-3, with 12 bases matching TRBD1. The CDR3 sequence is 19 residues long. Germline V gene sequence: CDR1 SQVTM, CDR2 ANQGSEA. The CDR3 protein is CSVEGTGGAAEQGTDTQYF. The CDR3 DNA sequence: TGCAGCGTCGAAGGGACAGGGGGCGCGGCGGAGCAGGGCACAGATACGCAGTATTTT.

The chain combines TRBV7-9 with TRBJ2-1, with 7 nucleotides matching TRBD2. Germline V gene lookup returns CDR1 SEHNR and CDR2 FQNEAQ (reference sequence). With V trimmed by 2 bases and J by 6 bases, 7 bases remained unmatched. The CDR3 runs 15 residues. This chain's CDR3 is CASSLPAGLGNEQFF. The CDR3 region has the DNA TGTGCCAGCAGCTTACCAGCGGGATTAGGCAATGAGCAGTTCTTC.

This clone was seen more than once but under ten times. Different DNA sequences within this sample yield the same CDR3. The chain combines TRBV15 with TRBJ2-5; no firm D call. V was trimmed by 0 bases and J by 5 bases, leaving 4 bases between them. The CDR3 runs 12 residues. Germline-derived CDR1 and CDR2 are LNHNV and YYDKDF (reference sequence). CDR3: CATSRDRETQYF. CDR3 nucleotide sequence: TGTGCCACCAGCAGAGATAGGGAGACCCAGTACTTC.

DNA for the CDR3: TGTGCCAGCAGTTCAGGAGCCAAAAACATTCAGTACTTC. It yields the protein CASSSGAKNIQYF. The chain links TRBV28 to TRBJ2-4; D uncertain. Trimming took off 4 bases at V and 0 bases at J, with 4 bases between the two ends. Germline assignment: CDR1 MDHEN and CDR2 SYDVKM. The CDR3 spans 13 residues. Supplemented by reference TRBV28 and TRBJ2-4, the full variable domain reads DVKVTQSSRYLVKRTGEKVFLECVQDMDHENMFWYRQDPGLGLRLIYFSYDVKMKEKGDIPEGYSVSREKKERFSLILESASTNQTSMYLCASSSGAKNIQYFGAGTRLSVL.

This clone was detected a few times. This rearrangement joins TRBV10-1 to TRBJ2-1; no definite D call. This CDR3 region has 13 residues. Germline assignment: CDR1 WNHNN and CDR2 SYGVQD (reference sequence). V shed 10 bases and J shed 0 bases, with 10 bases lying between them. The CDR3, as DNA: TGCGCCACCTCGTTAAGCTCCTACAATGAGCAGTTCTTC. Translated: CATSLSSYNEQFF.

Only one count was recorded for this clone. The V gene is TRBV11-2, the J gene TRBJ2-1; D gene unclear. The CDR3 is made up of 16 amino acids. V was pared by 6 bases and J by 0 bases, with 15 bases between. The V gene's germline CDR1 is SGHAT and CDR2 FQNNGV. CDR3 in amino acids: CASSSPLASSYNEQFF. CDR3 sequence (DNA): TGTGCCAGCAGTTCGCCCTTAGCCAGCTCCTACAATGAGCAGTTCTTC.

In the case of this clone: Possible read error: a much larger clone is one base away. Other DNA sequences in this specimen translate into the identical CDR3. The chain is built from TRBV15 and TRBJ1-5; D ambiguous. Trimming took 1 base from V and 4 from J, leaving 2 bases between them. Per the germline V gene, CDR1 is LNHNV and CDR2 is YYDKDF (reference sequence). This CDR3 contains 12 residues. The DNA for the CDR3 is TGTGCCACCAGCAGAGTGAATCAGCCCCAGCATTTT. It translates to CATSRVNQPQHF.

The chain has TRBV5-6 and TRBJ1-5, with D possibly matching TRBD1 (6 bases). Germline V gene lookup returns CDR1 SGHDT and CDR2 YYEEEE. The V end lost 1 base, the J end lost 2 bases, and 13 bases lay between the germline ends. The length of the CDR3 is 16 residues. In DNA, the CDR3 is TGTGCCAGCAGCTTGTCGGGGGGCCAGGGCAATCAGCCCCAGCATTTT. Translating gives CASSLSGGQGNQPQHF. The full variable domain, in which reference TRBV5-6 and TRBJ1-5 provide the parts outside the CDR3, is DAGVTQSPTHLIKTRGQQVTLRCSPKSGHDTVSWYQQALGQGPQFIFQYYEEEERQRGNFPDRFSGHQFPNYSSELNVNALLLGDSALYLCASSLSGGQGNQPQHFGDGTRLSIL.

The chain employs TRBV15 and TRBJ1-4; 9 nucleotides line up with TRBD1. J lost 7 bases, V lost 3 bases, and 6 bases had no gene match. Germline V gene data show CDR1 as LNHNV and CDR2 as YYDKDF (reference sequence). The CDR3 covers 15 residues. The CDR3 spells CATSREQGAFEKLFF. The CDR3 DNA sequence: TGTGCCACCAGCAGGGAACAGGGGGCGTTTGAAAAACTGTTTTTT.

V usage is TRBV10-3 and J usage is TRBJ2-3; 10 bases map to TRBD1. This CDR3 has 16 residues. The V and J ends lost 5 bases and 2 bases, in that order; junction bases with no gene match: 7. The germline V gene has CDR1 ENHRY and CDR2 SYGVKD. The CDR3 loop reads CAISNSGTGDTDTQYF. The CDR3 DNA is TGTGCCATCAGTAACTCCGGGACAGGGGACACAGATACGCAGTATTTT.

V is TRBV11-3 and J is TRBJ2-1; no clear D gene. Looked up from germline, CDR1 is SGHNT and CDR2 is YENEEA. The CDR3 extends over 14 amino acids. Trimming left V 5 bases short and J 6 bases short, with 14 bases between. CDR3 amino acids: CASSAPKGTNEQFF. CDR3 DNA sequence: TGTGCCAGCAGCGCGCCGAAGGGAACCAATGAGCAGTTCTTC.

This chain links TRBV6-7 with TRBJ2-3; 7 nucleotides align to TRBD2. TRBV6-7 is placed among ORFs of uncertain function. CDR3 length: 16 residues. Trimming removed 0 bases from V and 2 bases from J; junction bases left unmatched: 5. CDR3 nucleotides: TGTGCCAGCAGTTACTCGAGCCGGGGGGACACAGATACGCAGTATTTT. Translated, it gives CASSYSSRGDTDTQYF.

Of note for this clone: Other DNA sequences of this sample code for an identical CDR3. V gene TRBV6-1 combines with J gene TRBJ2-7; D is uncertain. Trimming took off 9 bases at V and 1 base at J, with 4 bases between the two ends. Germline-derived CDR1 and CDR2 are MNHNS and SASEGT. CDR3 length equals 10 residues. The CDR3, as DNA: TGTGCCAGTAATTCCTACGAGCAGTACTTC. Protein sequence: CASNSYEQYF.

V gene TRBV2 combines with J gene TRBJ1-3; TRBD1 might be the D (5 bases). The CDR3 contains 15 residues. From germline, CDR1 is SNHLY and CDR2 FYNNEI. V was shortened by 0 bases and J by 4 bases, with 10 bases between the two germline ends. The CDR3 loop is CASSEAQGAGNTIYF. The CDR3 nucleotides read TGTGCCAGCAGTGAAGCCCAGGGCGCCGGAAACACCATATATTTT.

This rearrangement joins TRBV6-5 to TRBJ1-4; 7 bases are shared with TRBD1. V shed 4 bases, J shed 7 bases, and the junction held 6 bases outside the gene matches. Looked up from germline, CDR1 is MNHEY and CDR2 is SVGAGI. This CDR3 is 14 amino acids long. The CDR3 DNA follows: TGTGCCAGCAGTTCGACAGGGTCCGCTGAAAAACTGTTTTTT. Translating gives CASSSTGSAEKLFF.

The chain links TRBV15 to TRBJ2-3; D not resolved. Germline lookup yields CDR1 LNHNV and CDR2 YYDKDF (reference sequence). This CDR3 is built from 14 residues. Trimming stripped 5 bases from V and 0 bases from J, with 9 bases between. CDR3: CATSEPGSTDTQYF. In DNA form, the CDR3 reads TGTGCCACCAGCGAACCCGGGAGCACAGATACGCAGTATTTT.

Concerning this clone itself: Additional DNA sequences in this sample encode the identical CDR3. The gene calls are TRBV7-9 and TRBJ2-7, with 9 bases that match TRBD1. Germline CDR1 and CDR2: SEHNR and FQNEAQ (reference sequence). The length of the CDR3 is 14 residues. Trimming took 5 bases from V and 2 from J; bases not matched to a gene: 4. CDR3 sequence (DNA): TGTGCCAGCAGCCCCGGGACAGGGCCCTACGAGCAGTACTTC. Protein: CASSPGTGPYEQYF. Supplemented by reference TRBV7-9 and TRBJ2-7, the full variable domain reads DTGVSQNPRHKITKRGQNVTFRCDPISEHNRLYWYRQTLGQGPEFLTYFQNEAQLEKSRLLSDRFSAERPKGSFSTLEIQRTEQGDSAMYLCASSPGTGPYEQYFGPGTRLTVT.

In its sample, this clone was seen once. A much larger clone differs by one base, so this may be a read error. V is TRBV7-6 and J is TRBJ2-2; D gene ambiguous. The length of the CDR3 is 11 residues. Trimming took off 1 base at V and 8 bases at J, with 2 bases between the two ends. CDR1 SGHVS and CDR2 FNYEAQ come from the germline V gene. The CDR3 spells CASSLVGELFF. Written as DNA, the CDR3 is TGTGCCAGCAGCTTAGTTGGGGAGCTGTTTTTT.

J is TRBJ2-1 and V is TRBV9; D is uncertain. The CDR3 totals 12 residues. The germline V and J ends were trimmed by 1 base and 9 bases, with 8 bases remaining between them. Looked up from germline, CDR1 is SGDLS and CDR2 is YYNGEE. CDR3 nucleotide sequence: TGTGCCAGCAGCGTAACGGGCGGTGAGCAGTTCTTC. It specifies CASSVTGGEQFF. The full variable domain, in which reference TRBV9 and TRBJ2-1 provide the parts outside the CDR3, is DSGVTQTPKHLITATGQRVTLRCSPRSGDLSVYWYQQSLDQGLQFLIQYYNGEERAKGNILERFSAQQFPDLHSELNLSSLELGDSALYFCASSVTGGEQFFGPGTRLTVL.

The V call is TRBV2, the J call TRBJ1-5; 7 bases match TRBD1. The ends lost 3 bases at V and 6 bases at J; junction bases unmatched: 17. This CDR3 is built from 18 residues. CDR1 and CDR2 (germline): SNHLY, FYNNEI. CDR3 in DNA: TGTGCCAGCAGTGATATTGGGATCCAAGACAGGGATGGTCAGCCCCAGCATTTT. It encodes CASSDIGIQDRDGQPQHF. Variable domain in full (rest from reference TRBV2 and TRBJ1-5): EPEVTQTPSHQVTQMGQEVILRCVPISNHLYFYWYRQILGQKVEFLVSFYNNEISEKSEIFDDQFSVERPDGSNFTLKIRSTKLEDSAMYFCASSDIGIQDRDGQPQHFGDGTRLSIL.

The gene calls are TRBV25-1 and TRBJ2-7; D is unresolved. Germline V lookup: CDR1 MGHDK, CDR2 SYGVNS. The CDR3 extends over 11 amino acids. The V end was cut by 8 bases, the J end by 3 bases, with 8 bases between. The CDR3 DNA sequence: TGTGCCAGCGGATCTAACTACGAGCAGTACTTC. Encoded protein: CASGSNYEQYF.